This T cell receptor (beta chain) was retrieved from a study of T cell clones after liver transplantation. Study-level background: Standard immunosuppression, with no induction, continued until 12-24 months after transplant.

Assay: immunoSEQ multiplex PCR; the TCRdb copy retains only in-frame clones and omits some. The table shows more than 95,000 clones, with approximately 78% occurring only once. J was trimmed by 3 bases and V by 2 bases; bases with no gene match: 2. The germline V gene has CDR1 KGHSH and CDR2 LQKENI. This CDR3 is 15 amino acids long. The V call is TRBV18, the J call TRBJ2-3, with 10 bases fitting TRBD1. This sequence was found in a human donor who received a liver transplant. This sample comprised CD4+ T cells from blood, obtained before liver transplant. DNA for the CDR3: TGTGCCAGCTCACCATTGGACAGGGGGACAGATACGCAGTATTTT. Its protein product is CASSPLDRGTDTQYF.